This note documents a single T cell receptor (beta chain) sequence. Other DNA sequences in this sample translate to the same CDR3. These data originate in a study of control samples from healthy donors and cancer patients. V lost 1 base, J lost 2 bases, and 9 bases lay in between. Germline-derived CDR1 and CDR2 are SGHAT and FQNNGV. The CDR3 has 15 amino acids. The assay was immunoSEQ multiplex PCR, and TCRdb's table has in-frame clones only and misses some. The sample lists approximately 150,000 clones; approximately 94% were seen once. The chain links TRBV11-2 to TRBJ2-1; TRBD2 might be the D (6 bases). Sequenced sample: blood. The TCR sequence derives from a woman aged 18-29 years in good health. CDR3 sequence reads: CASSLGLGPYNEQFF. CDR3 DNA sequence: TGTGCCAGCAGCTTAGGACTAGGGCCCTACAATGAGCAGTTCTTC.